These 21 T cell receptor beta chains came from one sample sequenced in a study of blood T cell repertoires in COVID-19. Assay: immunoSEQ multiplex PCR; the TCRdb copy retains only in-frame clones and omits some. This table has roughly 310,000 clones, around 90% appearing once. Sequenced: PBMCs or T cells enriched from blood (not recorded which). The receptors come from a man in his fifties or sixties who had recovered from COVID-19.

Ten or more counts support this clone. The chain carries TRBV7-3 and TRBJ1-6; D is possibly TRBD1 (5 bases). Germline-derived CDR1 and CDR2 are SGHTA and FQGTGA. Trimming took 4 bases from V and 8 from J, leaving 15 bases between them. This CDR3 is built from 15 residues. The CDR3, as DNA: TGTGCCAGCAGCTCGACAGCCAGTTCGGATTCACCCCTCCACTTT. Protein sequence: CASSSTASSDSPLHF.

The V and J genes are TRBV21-1 and TRBJ1-4. TRBV21-1 is a recognized pseudogene. The length of the CDR3 is 14 residues. CDR3 sequence: CASGTGTDGGKLFF. Written as DNA, the CDR3 is TGTGCCAGCGGAACCGGGACTGACGGGGGAAAACTGTTTTTT.

The chain recombines TRBV12-5 with TRBJ2-3; a possible D gene is TRBD2 (6 bases). This CDR3 has 14 amino acids. V was shortened by 4 bases and J by 4 bases, with 12 bases between the two germline ends. Germline V gives CDR1 LGHNT, CDR2 FRNRAP. CDR3 bases: TGTGCTAGTGGTTACGGGACTCCCCCAGATACGCAGTATTTT. It translates to CASGYGTPPDTQYF.

This clone came up a few times. The rearrangement links TRBV3-1 (or the pseudogene TRBV3-2) to TRBJ1-6; D is uncertain. This CDR3 is 15 amino acids long. Germline CDR1 and CDR2: LGHDT and YNNKEL (reference sequence). The ends were cut back, 0 bases at V and 12 bases at J, with 15 bases in the middle. The CDR3 protein is CASSQDLGLRLPLHF. The DNA for the CDR3 is TGTGCCAGCAGCCAAGATCTTGGGCTACGTTTACCCCTCCACTTT.

The J gene is TRBJ2-1, the V gene TRBV6-4; 7 bases fit TRBD2. Germline CDR1 reads MRHNA; CDR2 reads SNTAGT. J gave up 5 bases and V 6 bases, and 10 bases lay outside the gene matches. The CDR3 totals 15 residues. This CDR3 reads CASSPRAGDDNEQFF. The CDR3 DNA follows: TGTGCCAGCAGCCCCAGGGCGGGAGATGACAATGAGCAGTTCTTC.

J is TRBJ2-3 and V is TRBV7-2, with TRBD1 identical over 9 bases. The germline V gene encodes CDR1 SGHTA and CDR2 FQGNSA. CDR3 length: 16 amino acids. With 4 bases clipped from V and 4 bases from J, the junction kept 9 bases outside the gene matches. CDR3 in DNA: TGTGCCAGCAGCTCCCGGGACAGGGCGCAATCAGATACGCAGTATTTT. Translating it yields CASSSRDRAQSDTQYF.

This clone was picked up one time. This chain joins TRBV5-5 and TRBJ1-5; 10 bases agree with TRBD1. The CDR3 totals 16 residues. Germline assignment: CDR1 SGHKS and CDR2 YYEKEE (reference sequence). The junction had 11 bases not matched to a gene; V was cut back by 4 bases and J by 7 bases. CDR3: CASSASGTGAKQPQHF. In DNA, the CDR3 is TGTGCCAGCAGCGCATCCGGGACAGGGGCGAAACAGCCCCAGCATTTT. The variable domain in full, with the rest retrieved from reference TRBV5-5 and TRBJ1-5, is DAGVTQSPTHLIKTRGQQVTLRCSPISGHKSVSWYQQVLGQGPQFIFQYYEKEERGRGNFPDRFSARQFPNYSSELNVNALLLGDSALYLCASSASGTGAKQPQHFGDGTRLSIL.

The chain couples TRBV18 to TRBJ2-1; 12 nucleotides agree with TRBD2. V was pared by 3 bases and J by 9 bases, with 12 bases of the junction left unmatched. CDR3 length equals 17 residues. Germline CDR1 is KGHSH and CDR2 is LQKENI. Here the CDR3 reads CASSPRRLAGVFGEQFF. CDR3 coding DNA: TGTGCCAGCTCACCGCGGAGACTAGCGGGAGTGTTTGGTGAGCAGTTCTTC.

The rearrangement links TRBV5-8 to TRBJ1-2, with D hard to call. Trimming cost V 0 bases and J 7 bases, with 19 bases left between them. The length of the CDR3 is 16 residues. Germline loops: CDR1 SGHTS, CDR2 YDEGEE. CDR3 sequence reads: CASSLEYIGSGGGYTF. CDR3 coding DNA: TGTGCCAGCAGCTTGGAATATATAGGGAGCGGCGGTGGCTACACCTTC. Looking up the rest from reference TRBV5-8 and TRBJ1-2 gives the full variable domain: EAGVTQSPTHLIKTRGQQATLRCSPISGHTSVYWYQQALGLGLQFLLWYDEGEERNRGNFPPRFSGRQFPNYSSELNVNALELEDSALYLCASSLEYIGSGGGYTFGSGTRLTVV.

The chain recombines TRBV4-1 with TRBJ1-4, with TRBD1 matching over 7 bases. Trimming took 3 bases from V and 4 from J; bases not matched to a gene: 5. This CDR3 region has 15 residues. Per the germline V gene, CDR1 is MGHRA and CDR2 is YSYEKL. The DNA of the CDR3 is TGCGCCAGCAGCCAGACGACAGGGAATAATGAAAAACTGTTTTTT. This gives the protein CASSQTTGNNEKLFF.

This chain joins TRBV7-2 and TRBJ1-2; 10 positions match TRBD1. The J segment lost 14 bases and the V segment lost 4 bases, leaving 10 bases of the junction unmatched. The V gene's germline CDR1 is SGHTA and CDR2 FQGNSA. This CDR3 region has 13 residues. CDR3 nucleotide sequence: TGTGCCAGCAGCTGGGACAGGGGAGTAGGTTGGACCTTC. This translates into CASSWDRGVGWTF.

This clone was seen once. The genes are TRBV3-1 (or the pseudogene TRBV3-2) and TRBJ2-5, with TRBD2 matching 7 bases. The CDR3 length is 16 residues. J lost 2 bases, V lost 7 bases, and 13 bases had no gene match. Looked up from germline, CDR1 is LGHDT and CDR2 is YNNKEL (reference sequence). The CDR3 here is CASTRAPPSGQETQYF. CDR3 bases: TGTGCCAGCACCCGCGCCCCCCCTAGCGGACAAGAGACCCAGTACTTC.

This sequence joins TRBV6-5 and TRBJ2-1; TRBD1 matches at 7 bases. The CDR3 runs to 13 residues. The germline CDR1 and CDR2 sequences are MNHEY and SVGAGI. The V gene end was trimmed by 2 bases and the J gene end by 7 bases; junction bases not matched to a gene: 2. CDR3 DNA: TGTGCCAGCAGTTACCGACAGGGTAATGAGCAGTTCTTC. Its translation: CASSYRQGNEQFF.

The chain has TRBV7-8 and TRBJ1-5; no clear D. CDR3 length: 12 residues. Trimming cost V 5 bases and J 6 bases, with 8 bases left between them. Germline loops: CDR1 SGHVS, CDR2 FQNEAQ. The CDR3 DNA follows: TGTGCCAGCAGCCGGGAGGGTCAGCCCCAGCATTTT. The encoded protein is CASSREGQPQHF.

The chain has TRBV2 and TRBJ1-5; D is possibly TRBD1 (6 bases). Trimming shortened V by 8 bases and J by 0 bases, and 14 bases separated the two germline ends. Germline lookup yields CDR1 SNHLY and CDR2 FYNNEI. The CDR3 runs to 15 residues. CDR3 nucleotides: TGTGCCAGCGGATGGACAGAGACTAGCAATCAGCCCCAGCATTTT. This gives the protein CASGWTETSNQPQHF.

This clone was detected once. The CDR3 nucleotides are TGCGCCAGCAGTGCTGGGGCAGGAGATACGCAGTATTTT. Its protein product is CASSAGAGDTQYF. This rearrangement joins TRBV10-1 to TRBJ2-3; a possible D gene is TRBD1 (5 bases). The CDR3 is made up of 13 amino acids. The V end lost 4 bases, the J end lost 5 bases, and 10 bases lay between the germline ends. Germline V lookup: CDR1 WNHNN, CDR2 SYGVQD (reference sequence).

The rearrangement uses TRBV19 and TRBJ1-5; unclear D gene. The CDR3 extends over 15 amino acids. The germline CDR1 and CDR2 sequences are LNHDA and SQIVND (reference sequence). Trimming stripped 7 bases from V and 0 bases from J, with 13 bases between. The DNA for the CDR3 is TGTGCCAGTACTCCAACCGACTCTAGCAATCAGCCCCAGCATTTT. As protein: CASTPTDSSNQPQHF.

The gene calls are TRBV7-2 and TRBJ2-7; the D gene is possibly TRBD2 (6 bases). The germline V gene encodes CDR1 SGHTA and CDR2 FQGNSA. The V and J ends lost 5 bases and 6 bases respectively, with 17 bases between them. This CDR3 has 14 residues. This CDR3 reads CASSPRTGAGEQYF. Written as DNA, the CDR3 is TGTGCCAGCAGCCCGAGAACGGGAGCTGGCGAGCAGTACTTC.

The rearrangement links TRBV18 to TRBJ2-3, with TRBD2 matching 8 bases. The CDR3 sequence is 15 residues long. Per the germline V gene, CDR1 is KGHSH and CDR2 is LQKENI. V trimming: 2 bases; J trimming: 3 bases; junction bases outside the gene matches: 4. The DNA of the CDR3 is TGTGCCAGCTCACCAAAAGGACTAGCAACAGATACGCAGTATTTT. Amino acid sequence: CASSPKGLATDTQYF.

CDR3 nucleotide sequence: TGTGCCAGCTCGTCTGAACTAGCGGATACGCAGTATTTT. Its translation: CASSSELADTQYF. The chain joins TRBV18 to TRBJ2-3, with TRBD2 identical over 7 bases. The CDR3 extends over 13 amino acids. V lost 6 bases, J lost 6 bases, and 6 bases stayed unmatched. Germline-derived CDR1 and CDR2 are KGHSH and LQKENI.

The chain uses TRBV9 and TRBJ1-5; D unresolved. The V and J ends lost 4 bases and 7 bases respectively, with 12 bases between them. The CDR3 totals 13 residues. Germline V gene data show CDR1 as SGDLS and CDR2 as YYNGEE. The CDR3 sequence is CASSPRGGQPQHF. DNA of the CDR3: TGTGCCAGCAGCCCCCGGGGTGGGCAGCCCCAGCATTTT.